Listed here is a single TCR beta chain. Its antigen is as yet unknown. This record belongs to a study of healthy donors' naive CD4 and CD8 T cells. Whole-study findings and limits: Naive CD4+ and CD8+ cells reportedly differed in usage of most V and J genes.

Each TCR library used around 500 ng of total RNA and a linear amplification protocol. TCRdb re-called the reads with MiXCR, one entry per CDR3 protein. The table records around 200,000 distinct CDR3 sequences, nearly 75% of them present only once. V was cut by 2 bases and J by 6 bases, with 12 bases left in between. The CDR3 is made up of 14 amino acids. Germline V lookup: CDR1 SGHRS, CDR2 YFSETQ. The sequenced sample consisted of naive CD4+ and CD8+ T cells sorted from blood, pooled from several donors. The TCR originated in a pool of human donors in good health; the sample pools cells from several healthy donors. The chain joins TRBV5-1 to TRBJ2-1, with D unclear. The CDR3 DNA reads as TGCGCCAGCAGCTTAGGAGAGGCGCGCAATGAGCAGTTCTTC. Amino acid sequence: CASSLGEARNEQFF.